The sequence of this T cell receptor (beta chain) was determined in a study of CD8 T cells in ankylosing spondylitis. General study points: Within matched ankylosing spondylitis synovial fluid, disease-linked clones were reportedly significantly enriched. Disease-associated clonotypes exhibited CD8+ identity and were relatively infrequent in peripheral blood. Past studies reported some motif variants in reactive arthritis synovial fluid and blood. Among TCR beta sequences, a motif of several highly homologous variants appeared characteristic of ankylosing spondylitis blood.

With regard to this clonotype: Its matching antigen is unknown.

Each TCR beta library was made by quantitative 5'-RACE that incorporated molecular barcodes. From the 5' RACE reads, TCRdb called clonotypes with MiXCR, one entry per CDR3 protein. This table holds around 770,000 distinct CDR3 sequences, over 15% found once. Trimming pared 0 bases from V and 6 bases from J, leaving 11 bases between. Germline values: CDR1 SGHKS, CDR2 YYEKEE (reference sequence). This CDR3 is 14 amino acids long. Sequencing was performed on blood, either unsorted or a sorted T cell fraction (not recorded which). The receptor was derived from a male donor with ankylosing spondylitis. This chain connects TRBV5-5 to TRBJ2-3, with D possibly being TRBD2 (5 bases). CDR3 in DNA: TGTGCCAGCAGCTTGGGAGGGTCCGGGGATACGCAGTATTTT. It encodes CASSLGGSGDTQYF.